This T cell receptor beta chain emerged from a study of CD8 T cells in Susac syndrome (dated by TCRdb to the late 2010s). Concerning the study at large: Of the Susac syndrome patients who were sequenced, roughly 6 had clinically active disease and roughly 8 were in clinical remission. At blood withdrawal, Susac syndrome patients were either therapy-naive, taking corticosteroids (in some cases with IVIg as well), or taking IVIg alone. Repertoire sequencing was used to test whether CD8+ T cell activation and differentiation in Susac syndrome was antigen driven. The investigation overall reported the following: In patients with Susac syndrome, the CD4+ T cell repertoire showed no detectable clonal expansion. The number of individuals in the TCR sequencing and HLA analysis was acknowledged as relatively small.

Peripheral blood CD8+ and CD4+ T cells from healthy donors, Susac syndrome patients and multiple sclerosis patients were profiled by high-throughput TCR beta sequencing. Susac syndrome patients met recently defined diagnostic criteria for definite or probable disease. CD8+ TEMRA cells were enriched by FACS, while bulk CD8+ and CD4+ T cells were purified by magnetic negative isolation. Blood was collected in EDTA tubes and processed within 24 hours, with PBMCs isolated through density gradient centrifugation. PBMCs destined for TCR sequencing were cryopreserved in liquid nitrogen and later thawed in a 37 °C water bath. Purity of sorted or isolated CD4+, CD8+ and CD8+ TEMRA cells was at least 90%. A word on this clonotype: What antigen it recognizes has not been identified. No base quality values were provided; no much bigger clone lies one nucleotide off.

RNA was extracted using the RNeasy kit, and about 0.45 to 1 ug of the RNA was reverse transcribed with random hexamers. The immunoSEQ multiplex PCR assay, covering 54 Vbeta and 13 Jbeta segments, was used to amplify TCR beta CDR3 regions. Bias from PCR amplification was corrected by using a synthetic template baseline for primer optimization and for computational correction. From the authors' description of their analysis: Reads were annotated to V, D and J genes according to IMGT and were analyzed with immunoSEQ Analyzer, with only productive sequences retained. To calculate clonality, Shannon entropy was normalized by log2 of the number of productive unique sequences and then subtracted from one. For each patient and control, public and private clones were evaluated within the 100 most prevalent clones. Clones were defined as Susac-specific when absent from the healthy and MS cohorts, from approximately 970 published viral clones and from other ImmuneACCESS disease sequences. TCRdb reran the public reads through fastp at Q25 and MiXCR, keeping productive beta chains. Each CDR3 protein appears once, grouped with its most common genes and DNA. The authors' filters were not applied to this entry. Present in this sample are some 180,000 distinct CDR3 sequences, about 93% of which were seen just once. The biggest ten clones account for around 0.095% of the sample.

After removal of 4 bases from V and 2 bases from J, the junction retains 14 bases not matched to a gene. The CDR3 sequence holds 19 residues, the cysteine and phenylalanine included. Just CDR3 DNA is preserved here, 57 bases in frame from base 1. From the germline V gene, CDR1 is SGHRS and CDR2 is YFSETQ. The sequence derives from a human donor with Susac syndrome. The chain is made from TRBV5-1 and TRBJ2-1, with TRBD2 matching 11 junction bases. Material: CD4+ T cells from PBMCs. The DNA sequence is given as TGCGCCAGCAGCCTTGATCCCTCACTAGCGGGGGTAACCTACAATGAGCAGTTCTTC. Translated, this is CASSLDPSLAGVTYNEQFF.